Shown below are 3 T cell receptor beta chains from a single sample sequenced in a study of OX40 agonist ivuxolimab in advanced cancers. The method behind the library was the immunoSEQ multiplex PCR assay. TCRdb carries this immuneACCESS record with in-frame sequences only. Its versions omit some clonotypes, under half of them owing to an unresolved V gene in the studies checked, with the rest unexplained. In all, the sample holds fewer than 90,000 clones, and around nine tenths of those were seen once. The ten largest clones capture 2% to 3% of the sample. The sequences come from CD4+ or CD8+ T cells sorted from blood, collected in a trial of the OX40 agonist ivuxolimab. The source is an adult with an advanced solid tumor such as melanoma, head and neck, liver or kidney cancer.

This sequence joins TRBV7-2 and TRBJ2-1; 12 bases agree with TRBD1. Unmatched junction bases numbered 5, after V lost 5 bases and J lost 9 bases. In germline, CDR1 is SGHTA, CDR2 FQGNSA. This CDR3 is built from 14 residues. The CDR3 loop is CASSRDRGLSEQFF. As DNA, the CDR3 is TGTGCCAGCAGCCGGGACAGGGGGCTAAGTGAGCAGTTCTTC. The whole variable domain, filled in from reference TRBV7-2 and TRBJ2-1, reads GAGVSQSPSNKVTEKGKDVELRCDPISGHTALYWYRQSLGQGLEFLIYFQGNSAPDKSGLPSDRFSAERTGGSVSTLTIQRTQQEDSAVYLCASSRDRGLSEQFFGPGTRLTVL.

The J gene is TRBJ2-2, the V gene TRBV5-4, with 13 bases matching TRBD2. The CDR3 has 17 residues. Germline V gives CDR1 SGHNT, CDR2 YYREEE (reference sequence). The V and J ends lost 0 bases and 1 base, in that order; junction bases with no gene match: 0. CDR3 DNA: TGTGCCAGCAGCTTGGGACTAGCGGGGGGGAACACCGGGGAGCTGTTTTTT. Translated: CASSLGLAGGNTGELFF. Combining the CDR3 with reference TRBV5-4 and TRBJ2-2 gives the whole variable domain ETGVTQSPTHLIKTRGQQVTLRCSSQSGHNTVSWYQQALGQGPQFIFQYYREEENGRGNFPPRFSGLQFPNYSSELNVNALELDDSALYLCASSLGLAGGNTGELFFGEGSRLTVL.

The chain joins TRBV27 to TRBJ1-1, with D possibly TRBD1 on 5 matching bases. From germline, CDR1 is MNHEY and CDR2 SMNVEV (reference sequence). V gave up 5 bases and J gave up 4 bases, with 23 bases separating them. This CDR3 spans 17 amino acids. The CDR3 DNA sequence: TGTGCCAGCAGTCCGAGGACAAGGCCGGGGGGTGGCACTGAAGCTTTCTTT. It translates to CASSPRTRPGGGTEAFF.